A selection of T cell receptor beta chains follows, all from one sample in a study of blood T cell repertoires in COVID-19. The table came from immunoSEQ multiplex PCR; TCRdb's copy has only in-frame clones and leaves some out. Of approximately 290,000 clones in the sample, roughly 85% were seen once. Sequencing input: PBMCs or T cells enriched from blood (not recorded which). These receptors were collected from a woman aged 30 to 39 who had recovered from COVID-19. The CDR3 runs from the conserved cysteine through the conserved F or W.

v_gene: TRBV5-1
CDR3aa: CASSPDSGRITGELFF

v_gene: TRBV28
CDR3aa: CASRKFSGDLINEQFF

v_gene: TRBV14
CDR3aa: CASGPGLLKETQYF

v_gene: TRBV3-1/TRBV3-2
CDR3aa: CASSAGQGTEAFF

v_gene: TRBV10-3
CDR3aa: CAIFSGSGNTIYF

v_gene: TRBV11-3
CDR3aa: CASSGRGSGRTETQYF

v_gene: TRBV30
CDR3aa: CAWMKLPGVNYGYTF

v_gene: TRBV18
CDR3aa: CASSPLGGTDYEQYF

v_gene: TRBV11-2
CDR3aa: CASSLEPSGNTIYF

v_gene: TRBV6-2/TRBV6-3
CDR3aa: CASSVPGGAEGYTF

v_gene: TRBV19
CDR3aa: CASKVGQNTGELFF

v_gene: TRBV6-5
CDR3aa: CASSRAGQGNYGYTF

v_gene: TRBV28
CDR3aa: CASINQETQYF

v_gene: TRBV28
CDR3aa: CASSKTSGMNTGELFF

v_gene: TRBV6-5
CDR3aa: CASSLILTGTNQPQHF

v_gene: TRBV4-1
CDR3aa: CASSLQDGGREEKLFF

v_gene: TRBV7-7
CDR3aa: CASSPPHRTDTQYF

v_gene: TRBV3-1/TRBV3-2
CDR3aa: CASSQWQILTDTQYF

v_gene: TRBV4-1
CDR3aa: CASSSQEMNEKLFF

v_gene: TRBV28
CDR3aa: CASTSKSAPETQYF

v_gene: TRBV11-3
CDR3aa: CASSSGVGQGAYEQFF

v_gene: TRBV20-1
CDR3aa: CSASVGRQGAYEQYF

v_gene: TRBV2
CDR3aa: CASSSLTPKAFF

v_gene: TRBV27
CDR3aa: CASSFTQYSNQPQHF

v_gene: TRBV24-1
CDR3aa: CATSGGQGGHGQYF

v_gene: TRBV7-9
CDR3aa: CASSLRTSGNNEQFF

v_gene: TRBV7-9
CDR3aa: CASSLVAGGPYNEQFF

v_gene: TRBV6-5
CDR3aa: CASSYTGSSYEQYF